The source of this TCR beta chain is a study of blood T cell repertoires in COVID-19. Donors were grouped by their self-reported clinical history. The recovered donors of Cohort 3 showed two negative PCRs, clearance, or symptom resolution. Data came from immunoSEQ multiplex PCR; TCRdb stores just in-frame clones and leaves some out. The sample carries 200,000 to 250,000 clones, approximately 85% recorded once. The CDR3 length is 13 residues. The V segment lost 6 bases and the J segment 7 bases; nucleotides outside the gene matches: 6. In germline, CDR1 is ENHRY, CDR2 SYGVKD. Specimen: PBMCs or T cells enriched from blood (not recorded which). The chain couples TRBV10-3 to TRBJ1-2; the match to TRBD1 covers 9 bases. This receptor was identified in a woman in her 50s who had recovered from COVID-19. The CDR3 loop reads CAIRSTGGSGYTF. The CDR3 nucleotides are TGTGCCATCAGGTCTACAGGGGGCTCTGGCTACACCTTC.